The present entry profiles one TCR beta chain with its context. This record belongs to a study of cytomegalovirus exposure and HLA in healthy donors. Study summary: Caucasian-associated ancestry cluster membership applied to 75% to 85% of some 400 genotyped donors.

PCR was performed using 60 Vbeta and 13 Jbeta primers. Here immunoSEQ multiplex PCR was the method, and the copy in TCRdb shows in-frame clones only, minus some. Of under 200,000 clones in the sample, roughly 73% were seen once. Per the germline V gene, CDR1 is MNHNY and CDR2 is SVGAGI (reference sequence). Trimming took 4 bases from V and 8 from J, leaving 20 bases between them. CDR3 size: 15 residues. V and J are TRBV6-6 and TRBJ1-2; D is undetermined. This clonotype was obtained from a woman aged 30 to 39 in good health and CMV-seronegative. The sequencing input was PBMCs. The CDR3 protein is CASSSPTTAGFGYTF. The CDR3 DNA follows: TGTGCCAGCAGTTCCCCCACTACCGCGGGGTTCGGCTACACCTTC.